This TCR beta chain was recorded in a study of T cell repertoires in cytomegalovirus infection. Study overall: It was the public TCR beta signatures that indicated both CMV infection and matching HLA type.

Study-level findings and limits: Identification of carriers of CMV plus the relevant HLA was performed using cumulative public TCR beta family frequency.

Of note for this clonotype: Its cognate antigen is unknown.

TCRdb reprocessed the reads with MiXCR, giving one entry per CDR3 protein. This sample has roughly 200,000 distinct CDR3 sequences, with 15% to 20% found just once. The CDR3 loop spans 15 amino acids. Trimming removed 6 bases from V and 7 bases from J, with 16 bases in between. CDR1 and CDR2 (germline): MDHEN, SYDVKM. What was sequenced was CD8+ T cells from PBMCs. The receptor was derived from a human donor in good health (CMV status not recorded). Some clones in this sample may be carry-over from other donors' samples. The J gene is TRBJ1-6, the V gene TRBV28; tentatively, D is TRBD1 (6 bases). The CDR3 region has the DNA TGTGCCAGCAGGGGACGGACAGTGTTAAATTCACCCCTCCACTTT. The encoded protein is CASRGRTVLNSPLHF.